The sequence of this T cell receptor beta chain was determined in a study of blood T cell repertoires in COVID-19. The table came from immunoSEQ multiplex PCR; TCRdb's copy has only in-frame clones and leaves some out. The repertoire has about 180,000 clones, 80% to 90% of them found once; the top ten carry roughly 9.8%. Germline loops: CDR1 SGHRS, CDR2 YFSETQ. This CDR3 is built from 16 residues. The V segment lost 0 bases and the J segment 3 bases; nucleotides outside the gene matches: 6. Material for sequencing was peripheral blood. The TCR originated in a human donor with active or convalescent COVID-19. The donor label of this sample is uncertain. The chain is built from TRBV5-1 and TRBJ2-3; 8 nucleotides align to TRBD2. The DNA of the CDR3 is TGCGCCAGCAGCTTGGGTACGGGGGGGCGAACAGATACGCAGTATTTT. Its protein product is CASSLGTGGRTDTQYF.